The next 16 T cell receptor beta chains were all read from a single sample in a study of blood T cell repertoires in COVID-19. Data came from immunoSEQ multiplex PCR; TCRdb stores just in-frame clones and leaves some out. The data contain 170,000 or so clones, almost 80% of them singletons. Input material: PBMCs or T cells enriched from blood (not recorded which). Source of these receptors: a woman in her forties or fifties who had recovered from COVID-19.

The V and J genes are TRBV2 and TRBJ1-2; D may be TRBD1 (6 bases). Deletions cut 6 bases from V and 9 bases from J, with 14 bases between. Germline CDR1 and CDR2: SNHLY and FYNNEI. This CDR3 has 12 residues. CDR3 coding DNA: TGTGCCAGCAGGCCGGGACACATACGCTACACCTTC. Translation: CASRPGHIRYTF.

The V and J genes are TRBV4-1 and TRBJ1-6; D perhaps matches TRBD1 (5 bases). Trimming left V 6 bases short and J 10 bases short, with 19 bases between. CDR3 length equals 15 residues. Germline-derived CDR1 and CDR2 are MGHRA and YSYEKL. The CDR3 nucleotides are TGCGCCAGCAGTCGCGGGGGGGGAGTTGGCTCACCCCTCCACTTT. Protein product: CASSRGGGVGSPLHF.

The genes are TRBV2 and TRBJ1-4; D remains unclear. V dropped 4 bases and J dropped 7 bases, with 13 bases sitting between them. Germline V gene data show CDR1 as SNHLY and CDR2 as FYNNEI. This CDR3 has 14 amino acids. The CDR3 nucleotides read TGTGCCAGCAGTGTGGAGGGTAGAAGTGAAAAACTGTTTTTT. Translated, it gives CASSVEGRSEKLFF.

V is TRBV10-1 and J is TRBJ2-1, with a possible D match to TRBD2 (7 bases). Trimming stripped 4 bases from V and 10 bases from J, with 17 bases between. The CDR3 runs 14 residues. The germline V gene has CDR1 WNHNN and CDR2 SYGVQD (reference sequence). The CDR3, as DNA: TGCGCCAGCAGTGTTTCACTAGGGGGGGGAGAGCAGTTCTTC. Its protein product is CASSVSLGGGEQFF.

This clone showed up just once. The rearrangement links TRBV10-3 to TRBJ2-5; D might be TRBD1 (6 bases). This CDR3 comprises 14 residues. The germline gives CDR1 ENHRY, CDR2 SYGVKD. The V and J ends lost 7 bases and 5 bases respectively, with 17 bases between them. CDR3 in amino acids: CAIMAQGGHETQYF. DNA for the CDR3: TGTGCCATCATGGCACAGGGTGGTCATGAGACCCAGTACTTC.

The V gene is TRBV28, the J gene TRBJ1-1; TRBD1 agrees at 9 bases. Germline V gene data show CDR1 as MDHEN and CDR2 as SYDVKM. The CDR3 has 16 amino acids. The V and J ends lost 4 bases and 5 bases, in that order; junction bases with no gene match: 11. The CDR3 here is CASSSLNWDRVTEAFF. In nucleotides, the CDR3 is TGTGCCAGCAGTTCCCTCAACTGGGACAGGGTTACTGAAGCTTTCTTT.

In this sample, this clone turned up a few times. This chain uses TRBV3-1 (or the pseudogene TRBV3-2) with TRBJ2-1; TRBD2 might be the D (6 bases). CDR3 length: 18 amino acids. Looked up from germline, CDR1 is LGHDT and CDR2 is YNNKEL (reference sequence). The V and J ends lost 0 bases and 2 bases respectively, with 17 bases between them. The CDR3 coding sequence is TGTGCCAGCAGCCAAGATCGGCGAGGGAGGCCGCCCTACAATGAGCAGTTCTTC. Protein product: CASSQDRRGRPPYNEQFF.

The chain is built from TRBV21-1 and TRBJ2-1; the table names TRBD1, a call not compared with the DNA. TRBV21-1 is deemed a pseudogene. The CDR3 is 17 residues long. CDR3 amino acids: CASSNIGRTSSYNEQFF. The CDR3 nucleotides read TGTGCCAGCAGCAATATCGGGCGGACAAGCTCCTACAATGAGCAGTTCTTC.

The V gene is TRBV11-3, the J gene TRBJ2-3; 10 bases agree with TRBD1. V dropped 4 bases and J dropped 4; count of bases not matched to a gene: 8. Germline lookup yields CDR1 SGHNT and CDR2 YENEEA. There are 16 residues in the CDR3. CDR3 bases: TGTGCCAGCAGCTCAGCCGGGACAGGGGACGCAGATACGCAGTATTTT. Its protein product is CASSSAGTGDADTQYF.

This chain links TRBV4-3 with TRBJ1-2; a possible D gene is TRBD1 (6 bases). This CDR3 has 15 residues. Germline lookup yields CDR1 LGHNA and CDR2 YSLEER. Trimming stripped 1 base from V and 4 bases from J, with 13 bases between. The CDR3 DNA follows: TGCGCCAGCAGCCAAGTGGCACAGGGCGGCTATGGCTACACCTTC. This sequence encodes CASSQVAQGGYGYTF.

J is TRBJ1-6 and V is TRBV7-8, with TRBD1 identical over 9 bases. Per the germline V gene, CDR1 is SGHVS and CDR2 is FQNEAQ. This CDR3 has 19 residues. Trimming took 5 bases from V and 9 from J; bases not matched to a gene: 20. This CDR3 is CASSPQPPYRGLSGSPLHF. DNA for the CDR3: TGTGCCAGCAGCCCACAACCCCCGTACAGGGGGCTTAGTGGTTCACCCCTCCACTTT.

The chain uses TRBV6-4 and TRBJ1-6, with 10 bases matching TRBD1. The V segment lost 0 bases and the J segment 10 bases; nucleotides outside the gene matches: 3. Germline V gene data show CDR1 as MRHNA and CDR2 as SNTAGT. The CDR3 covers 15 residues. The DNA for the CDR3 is TGTGCCAGCAGTGACTCGTGGACAGGGGGATCACCCCTCCACTTT. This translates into CASSDSWTGGSPLHF.

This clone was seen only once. The chain's CDR3 is CASSRQGSYEQYF. CDR3 nucleotide sequence: TGTGCCAGCAGCCGACAGGGGAGCTACGAGCAGTACTTC. The genes are TRBV14 and TRBJ2-7, with 8 bases identical to TRBD1. Germline V gene data show CDR1 as SGHDN and CDR2 as FVKESK. With V trimmed by 4 bases and J by 3 bases, 2 bases remained unmatched. CDR3 size: 13 residues.

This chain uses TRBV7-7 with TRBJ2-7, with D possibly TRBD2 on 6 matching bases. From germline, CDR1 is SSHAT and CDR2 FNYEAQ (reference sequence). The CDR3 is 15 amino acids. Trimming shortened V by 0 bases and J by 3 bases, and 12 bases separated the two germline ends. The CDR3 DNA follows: TGTGCCAGCAGCTTAGCTTCGGGAGTCGGCTACGAGCAGTACTTC. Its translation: CASSLASGVGYEQYF.

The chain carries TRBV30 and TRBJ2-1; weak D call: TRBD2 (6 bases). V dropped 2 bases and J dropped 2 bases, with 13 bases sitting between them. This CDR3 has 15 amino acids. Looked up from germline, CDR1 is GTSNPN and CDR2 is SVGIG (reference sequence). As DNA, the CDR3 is TGTGCCTGGAGTAAGGTCAGCGGGCCCTACAATGAGCAGTTCTTC. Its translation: CAWSKVSGPYNEQFF.

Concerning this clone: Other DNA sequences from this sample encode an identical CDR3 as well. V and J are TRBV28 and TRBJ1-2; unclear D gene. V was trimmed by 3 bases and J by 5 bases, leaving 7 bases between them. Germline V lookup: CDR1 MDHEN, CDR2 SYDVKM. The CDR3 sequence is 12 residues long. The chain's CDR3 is CASSLGLYGYTF. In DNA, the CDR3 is TGTGCCAGCAGTTTGGGCCTTTATGGCTACACCTTC.